This T cell receptor (beta chain) was retrieved from a study of T cells in Graves' hyperthyroidism and ophthalmopathy. Study outcomes and limitations: Ophthalmopathy could be told apart from stable hyperthyroidism with a 13 V-J model.

CDR3 size: 13 residues. CDR1 SGDLS and CDR2 YYNGEE come from the germline V gene. Between the trimmed V and J ends, which lost 0 bases and 11 bases, there was a span of 14 bases. A word on this clonotype: The antigen remains unidentified. With a much larger clone just one base away, this may be a read error.

TCR beta CDR3 regions were amplified from RNA transcripts. The HTBI primer set was used in a first-round RT-PCR of the TCR CDR3. TCRdb used MiXCR to reprocess the multiplex PCR reads, holding one entry per CDR3 protein. This sample has hundreds of thousands of distinct CDR3 sequences; about 17% occur once, and the top ten carry roughly 17%. The J gene is TRBJ1-1, the V gene TRBV9, with D unresolved. The receptor was derived from a woman in her fifties or sixties with Graves' hyperthyroidism that later progressed to Graves' ophthalmopathy. Sample: blood. The CDR3 sequence: CASSVGDMGSAFF. In DNA form, the CDR3 reads TGTGCCAGCAGCGTAGGAGACATGGGATCCGCTTTCTTT.